This T cell receptor (beta chain) is from a study of neurological immune-mediated disorders. The table lists this clonotype with many counts. Its target is unknown. V dropped 1 base and J dropped 5 bases, with 11 bases sitting between them. Germline lookup yields CDR1 SGHDT and CDR2 YYEEEE. This CDR3 spans 14 amino acids. cDNA synthesis was performed by 5'RACE with 10-nucleotide random UMIs. One entry per CDR3 protein, called by TCRdb with MiXCR from the 5' RACE reads. The sample lists 45,000 to 60,000 distinct CDR3 sequences; about an eighth were seen once. The time point was: longitudinal time-point 3. Notes on the study in general: The most TCR clonal expansion was seen in HTLV-1-associated myelopathy, whereas the least was seen in multiple sclerosis, below the level in healthy controls. Because no CDR3 amino acid sequences were shared across subjects by expanded clones, private repertoires were suggested in all groups.

The clonotype was recovered from a male donor with HTLV-1-associated myelopathy (HAM/TSP). Sequencing used PBMCs. The chain couples TRBV5-6 to TRBJ2-3; tentative D call: TRBD2 (5 bases). The CDR3 reads CASSLRGIEDTQYF. The CDR3 nucleotides are TGTGCCAGCAGCTTGCGGGGAATTGAAGATACGCAGTATTTT.